A selection of T cell receptor beta chains follows, all from one sample in a study of cytomegalovirus exposure and HLA in healthy donors. Profiling relied on immunoSEQ multiplex PCR, and the TCRdb table lists in-frame clones only, not all of them. The table lists approximately 91,000 clones, over 65% of them singletons. The sequencing input was PBMCs. The receptors originated from a human donor in good health. Both conserved end residues are part of each CDR3. Each record gives: V gene, clone size, J gene, D gene, CDR3 DNA, CDR3 protein. D genes are given only for firm matches. Size is stated for part of the rows, as once, few or many counts, or as a class when the clone is expanded.

TRBV5-1	-	TRBJ1-3	TRBD1	TGCGCCAGCAGCTTAGGGCAGACAGGGGGAAACACCATATATTTT	CASSLGQTGGNTIYF
TRBV10-1	-	TRBJ2-2	TRBD2	TGCGCCAGCGGGGACTACAGCACCGGGGAGCTGTTTTTT	CASGDYSTGELFF
TRBV12-5	-	TRBJ2-2	-	TGTGCTAGTGGTTCACAGGCCGGCACCGGGGAGCTGTTTTTT	CASGSQAGTGELFF
TRBV5-1	-	TRBJ2-3	-	TGCGCCAGCAGCTTGGCACGGCGCGGGATCACAGATACGCAGTATTTT	CASSLARRGITDTQYF
TRBV5-1	few	TRBJ1-5	-	TGCGCCAGCATACGGTTGGGCCATCAGCCCCAGCATTTT	CASIRLGHQPQHF
TRBV27	-	TRBJ2-7	TRBD1	TGTGCCAGCAGTTTAGGACAGGGTGGGGCCTCCTACGAGCAGTACTTC	CASSLGQGGASYEQYF
TRBV27	-	TRBJ2-7	-	TGTGCCAGCAGCCCATGGAGCGGGTACGAGCAGTACTTC	CASSPWSGYEQYF
TRBV6-5	few	TRBJ2-2	-	TGTGCCAGCAGTCGGGGTAGGGATGGCACCGGGGAGCTGTTTTTT	CASSRGRDGTGELFF
TRBV6-5	-	TRBJ2-7	TRBD2	TGTGCCAGCAGTTCTATTTTTGGACTAGCGGGGAACGAGCAGTACTTC	CASSSIFGLAGNEQYF
TRBV5-6	-	TRBJ2-1	-	TGTGCCAGCAGCTTGGGAGGGGGGGCGTGGAATGAGCAGTTCTTC	CASSLGGGAWNEQFF
TRBV10-3	-	TRBJ1-3	-	TGTGCCATCAGCCCATCTGGAAACACCATATATTTT	CAISPSGNTIYF
TRBV5-4	-	TRBJ2-2	TRBD1	TGTGCCAGCAGCCTGCGACAGGGGGCGCCCCCCGGGGAGCTGTTTTTT	CASSLRQGAPPGELFF
TRBV5-1	-	TRBJ2-7	TRBD1	TGCGCCAGCAGCGTCTCCGGGACAGGGGTCTACGAGCAGTACTTC	CASSVSGTGVYEQYF
TRBV19	-	TRBJ1-4	TRBD1	TGTGCCAGTAGTATAGCTGGGACAGGGACAAGTGAAAAACTGTTTTTT	CASSIAGTGTSEKLFF
TRBV7-2	few	TRBJ1-1	-	TGTGCCAGCAGCTTGACAGGAATGAACACTGAAGCTTTCTTT	CASSLTGMNTEAFF
TRBV13	-	TRBJ2-4	TRBD1	TGTGCCAGCAGCTCGGGACAGGGGTATGGAAACATTCAGTACTTC	CASSSGQGYGNIQYF
TRBV18	-	TRBJ1-2	-	TGTGCCAGCTCCCCCGGGACACAAGTCTATGGCTACACCTTC	CASSPGTQVYGYTF
TRBV7-2	-	TRBJ1-5	-	TGTGCCAGCAGTCCCATGGAGATGTATAGCAATCAGCCCCAGCATTTT	CASSPMEMYSNQPQHF
TRBV4-1	once	TRBJ1-2	-	TGCGCCAGCAGCCAACCCTGGACTGCTGGCTACACCTTC	CASSQPWTAGYTF
TRBV7-9	-	TRBJ1-2	-	TGTGCCTGCGTCGGGGGTTCAGACCACACCTTC	CACVGGSDHTF
TRBV6-5	-	TRBJ2-5	-	TGTGCCAGCAGTTACTCGACTATCCCACGCCAAGAGACCCAGTACTTC	CASSYSTIPRQETQYF
TRBV5-1	-	TRBJ1-4	-	TGCGCCAGCAGCCAAGGCAGGTCGACAACTAATGAAAAACTGTTTTTT	CASSQGRSTTNEKLFF
TRBV7-2	-	TRBJ2-5	-	TGTGCCAGCAGCTTCGGGAGAGGGGAGACCCAGTACTTC	CASSFGRGETQYF
TRBV7-2	-	TRBJ1-6	TRBD1	TGTGCCAGCAGCTCAGGACAGGGGATTTCACCCCTCCACTTT	CASSSGQGISPLHF
TRBV7-2	once	TRBJ2-1	TRBD2	TGTGCCAGCAGCCTAGCGGGAGCTAGGAATGAGCAGTTCTTC	CASSLAGARNEQFF
TRBV5-1	few	TRBJ2-2	TRBD1	TGCGCCAGCAGCGGCGGGACAGGGGGCCGGACCGGGGAGCTGTTTTTT	CASSGGTGGRTGELFF
TRBV5-8	once	TRBJ2-1	-	TGTGCCAGCAGCTTGCTGTCCGGGAGTCATGAGCAGTTCTTC	CASSLLSGSHEQFF
TRBV4-1	-	TRBJ1-2	-	TGCGCCAGCAGCCAAGTTGCAGGAACCTACACCTTC	CASSQVAGTYTF
TRBV19	once	TRBJ1-5	-	TGTGCCAGTAGTATAGATCAAAGGACCTGGGGGCTTAGCAATCAGCCCCAGCATTTT	CASSIDQRTWGLSNQPQHF
TRBV5-1	-	TRBJ2-7	-	TGCGCCAGCAGCTTGGGGCCGGGGATGGACGAGCAGTACTTC	CASSLGPGMDEQYF
TRBV5-1	-	TRBJ2-1	TRBD1	TGCGCCAGCAGCTCGGACGGGAACAGGGGGCCTTACAATGAGCAGTTCTTC	CASSSDGNRGPYNEQFF
TRBV11-2	-	TRBJ1-2	-	TGTGCCAGCAGCTTATTGAGAGGGAGGGTCGACGGCTACACCTTC	CASSLLRGRVDGYTF
TRBV29-1	-	TRBJ2-3	TRBD2	TGCAGCGTTGAAACTAGCGGGAGGTCGGATACGCAGTATTTT	CSVETSGRSDTQYF
TRBV9	-	TRBJ2-3	TRBD2	TGTGCCAGCAGCCCTACTAGCGGGGGGGCCGCAGATACGCAGTATTTT	CASSPTSGGAADTQYF
TRBV11-2	-	TRBJ2-5	TRBD1	TGTGCCAGCAGCCTCAGGGGGCCGAAAGAGACCCAGTACTTC	CASSLRGPKETQYF
TRBV25-1	-	TRBJ1-1	TRBD1	TGTGCCAGCAGTTCACAGGGGGACATTGAAGCTTTCTTT	CASSSQGDIEAFF
TRBV6-5	-	TRBJ1-4	TRBD1	TGTGCCAGCAGACCAGACAGGGGTGGAGAAAAACTGTTTTTT	CASRPDRGGEKLFF
TRBV25-1	once	TRBJ2-7	TRBD1	TGTGCCAGCAGTGGGGGGGGACAGGGGAACCACGAGCAGTACTTC	CASSGGGQGNHEQYF
TRBV2	-	TRBJ1-5	-	TGTGCCAGCAGTACCGGGACAAGAAATCAGCCCCAGCATTTT	CASSTGTRNQPQHF
TRBV19	-	TRBJ1-4	TRBD1	TGTGCCAGTAGTATCAACCCTAAGGACAGGGCTCATGAAAAACTGTTTTTT	CASSINPKDRAHEKLFF
TRBV18	-	TRBJ1-1	-	TGTGCCAGCTCACCAGTAAGGCAGGGTGCCTCAAGGGTGAACACTGAAGCTTTCTTT	CASSPVRQGASRVNTEAFF
TRBV7-9	-	TRBJ2-7	TRBD2	TGTGCCAGCAGCCCCAAGACTAGCGGGAGTGCCTACGAGCAGTACTTC	CASSPKTSGSAYEQYF
TRBV5-1	once	TRBJ1-1	-	TGCGCCAGCAGCTTGGCTGCGGGGGTCGAAGCTTTCTTT	CASSLAAGVEAFF
TRBV18	-	TRBJ1-2	TRBD1	TGTGCCAGCTCACCACTATCAATCTCCGGTCGAGACAGGGGTTTGGGCTACACCTTC	CASSPLSISGRDRGLGYTF
TRBV7-8	-	TRBJ1-5	-	TGTGCCAGCAGCTTACCCCCCCGGCTTTCGTCGGGGCAGCCCCAGCATTTT	CASSLPPRLSSGQPQHF
TRBV19	-	TRBJ2-5	TRBD1	TGTGCCAGTACTGAAGGGGGCTACGGAGAGACCCAGTACTTC	CASTEGGYGETQYF
TRBV5-5	many	TRBJ2-7	-	TGTGCCAGCAGCTTCGGAGGCATACCCTACGAGCAGTACTTC	CASSFGGIPYEQYF
TRBV5-5	few	TRBJ2-7	-	TGTGCCAGCAGCACTACAGGGTTGATCTACGAGCAGTACTTC	CASSTTGLIYEQYF
TRBV30	-	TRBJ2-2	-	TGTGCCTGGAGTGTACTTGTCGGGGAGCTGTTTTTT	CAWSVLVGELFF
TRBV27	-	TRBJ2-1	TRBD2	TGTGCCAGCAGTTTTGCTAGCGGGAGGGTGAATGAGCAGTTCTTC	CASSFASGRVNEQFF
TRBV15	-	TRBJ2-1	TRBD1	TGTGCCACCAGCAGAAGGACAGGGTCCTACAATGAGCAGTTCTTC	CATSRRTGSYNEQFF
TRBV28	-	TRBJ1-5	-	TGTGCCAGCAGCAATAACGACAGACGGCAGCCCCAGCATTTT	CASSNNDRRQPQHF
TRBV6-5	-	TRBJ1-2	-	TGTGCCAGCAGTTCGAACAGGGAGAACTATGGCTACACCTTC	CASSSNRENYGYTF